The following is a T cell receptor (beta chain) sequence with its context. The data were produced by immunoSEQ multiplex PCR, yet TCRdb's version contains in-frame clones alone and is incomplete. The sample shows over 110,000 clones, about 88% of them seen only once. The data belong to a study of control samples from healthy donors and cancer patients. The TCR comes from a woman aged 25 to 45 in good health. The sequencing input was blood.

CDR3 bases: TGTGCCAGCAGTGACCAGGGGCACAGGAATGAGCAGTTCTTC. Amino acid sequence: CASSDQGHRNEQFF. V usage is TRBV6-1 and J usage is TRBJ2-1; the D gene is possibly TRBD1 (6 bases). The CDR3 contains 14 residues. Germline assignment: CDR1 MNHNS and CDR2 SASEGT. V was trimmed by 3 bases and J by 7 bases, leaving 13 bases between them.